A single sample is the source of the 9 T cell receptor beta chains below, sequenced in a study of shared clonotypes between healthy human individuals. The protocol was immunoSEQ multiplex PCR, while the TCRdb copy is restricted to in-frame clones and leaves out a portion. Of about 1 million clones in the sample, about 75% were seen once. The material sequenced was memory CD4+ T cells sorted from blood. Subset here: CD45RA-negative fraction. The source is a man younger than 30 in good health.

The CDR3 DNA is TGTGCCAGCAGCGCCGGGTGGGGGGGTTCACCCCTCCACTTT. Translating gives CASSAGWGGSPLHF. The rearrangement uses TRBV7-8 and TRBJ1-6; D may be TRBD1 (5 bases). The CDR3 is made up of 14 amino acids. Trimming removed 5 bases from V and 9 bases from J, with 14 bases in between. Germline V CDR1 and CDR2: SGHVS, FQNEAQ.

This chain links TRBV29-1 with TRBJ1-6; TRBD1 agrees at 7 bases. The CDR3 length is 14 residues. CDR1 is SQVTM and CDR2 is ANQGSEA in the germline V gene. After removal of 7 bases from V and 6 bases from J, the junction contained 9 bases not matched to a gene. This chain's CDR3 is CSATSGTANSPLHF. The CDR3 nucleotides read TGCAGCGCTACCTCCGGGACAGCTAATTCACCCCTCCACTTT.

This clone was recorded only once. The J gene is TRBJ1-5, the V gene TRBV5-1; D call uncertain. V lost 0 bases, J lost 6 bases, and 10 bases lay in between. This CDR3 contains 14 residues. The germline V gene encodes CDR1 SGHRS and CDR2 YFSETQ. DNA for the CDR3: TGCGCCAGCAGCTTGGGTACAGAAGGTCAGCCCCAGCATTTT. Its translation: CASSLGTEGQPQHF.

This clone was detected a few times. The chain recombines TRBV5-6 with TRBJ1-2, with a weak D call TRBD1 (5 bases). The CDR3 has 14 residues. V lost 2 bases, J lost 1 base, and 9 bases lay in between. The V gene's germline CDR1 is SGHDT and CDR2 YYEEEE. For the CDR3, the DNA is TGTGCCAGCAGCTTTTCAGGGAGTAACTATGGCTACACCTTC. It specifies CASSFSGSNYGYTF.

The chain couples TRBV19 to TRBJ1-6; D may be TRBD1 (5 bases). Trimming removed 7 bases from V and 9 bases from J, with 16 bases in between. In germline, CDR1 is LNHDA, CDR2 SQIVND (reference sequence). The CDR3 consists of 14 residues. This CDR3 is CASTLRGSSSPLHF. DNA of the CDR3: TGTGCCAGTACCCTTCGGGGGAGTAGTTCACCCCTCCACTTT.

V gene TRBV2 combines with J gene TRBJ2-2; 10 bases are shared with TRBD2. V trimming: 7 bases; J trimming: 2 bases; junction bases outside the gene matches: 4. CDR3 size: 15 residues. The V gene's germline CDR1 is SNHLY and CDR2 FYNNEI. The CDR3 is CASISGGLNTGELFF. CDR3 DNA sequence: TGTGCCAGCATTAGCGGGGGGCTTAACACCGGGGAGCTGTTTTTT.

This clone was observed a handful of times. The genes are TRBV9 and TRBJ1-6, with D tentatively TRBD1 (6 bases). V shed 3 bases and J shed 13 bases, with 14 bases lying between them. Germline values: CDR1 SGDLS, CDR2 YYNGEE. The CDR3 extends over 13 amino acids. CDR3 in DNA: TGTGCCAGCAGCGCCGGACAGATTTCCCCCCTCCACTTT. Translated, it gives CASSAGQISPLHF.

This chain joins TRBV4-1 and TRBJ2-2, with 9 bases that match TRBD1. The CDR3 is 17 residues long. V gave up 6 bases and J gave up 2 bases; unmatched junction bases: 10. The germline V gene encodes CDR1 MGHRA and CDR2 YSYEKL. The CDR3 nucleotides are TGCGCCAGCAGGCTGGGACAGGGCTATGACAACACCGGGGAGCTGTTTTTT. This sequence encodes CASRLGQGYDNTGELFF.

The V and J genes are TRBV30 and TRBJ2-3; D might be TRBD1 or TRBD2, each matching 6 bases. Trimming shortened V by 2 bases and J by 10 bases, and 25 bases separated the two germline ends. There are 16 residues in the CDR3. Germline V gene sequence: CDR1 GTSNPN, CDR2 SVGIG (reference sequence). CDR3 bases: TGTGCCTGGAGTAAGAACCCAAGATTAACAGGGAGGTCGCAGTATTTT. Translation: CAWSKNPRLTGRSQYF.